This TCR beta chain was identified in a study of blood T cell repertoires in COVID-19. Study information: The samples span acute and convalescent COVID-19 from the United States, Italy and Spain.

In the original processing: It was from reference gene primer amplification that nucleated cell counts were estimated. The data were produced by immunoSEQ multiplex PCR, yet TCRdb's version contains in-frame clones alone and is incomplete. The V and J calls and clone size were taken over from that table, and D and trimming were inferred from the DNA. The data show about 12,000 clones, nearly 95% seen once. Per the germline V gene, CDR1 is ENHRY and CDR2 is SYGVKD. J was trimmed by 7 bases and V by 4 bases; bases with no gene match: 5. The CDR3 loop spans 15 amino acids. Sequencing was performed on peripheral blood. The receptor was isolated from a woman in her 70s with active COVID-19. This chain links TRBV10-3 with TRBJ2-1, with 12 bases matching TRBD2. CDR3 bases: TGTGCCATCAGTGGGACTAGCGGGGCCTTAAATGAGCAGTTCTTC. It encodes CAISGTSGALNEQFF.